One and the same sample provided the 19 T cell receptor beta chains below, sequenced in a study of blood T cells in healthy people across ages. Then a second PCR, running about 6 to 12 cycles, was carried out with a sample-barcoded 5' primer and a J-beta primer mix. TCRdb called the 5' RACE reads again in MiXCR, with one record for every CDR3 protein. Found here are some 750,000 distinct CDR3 sequences, 20% to 25% of them singletons; the top ten hold roughly 22%. The sequencing sample was made of blood. The receptor set was obtained from a man in his 70s in good health.

The J gene is TRBJ2-1, the V gene TRBV6-5; 8 bases line up with TRBD2. Per germline, CDR1 MNHEY and CDR2 SVGAGI. The ends lost 7 bases at V and 6 bases at J; junction bases unmatched: 11. This CDR3 region has 15 residues. Here the CDR3 reads CASKREGGIVNEQFF. The CDR3, as DNA: TGTGCCAGCAAACGGGAGGGCGGAATCGTCAATGAGCAGTTCTTC.

This clonotype was seen a few times. This chain uses TRBV6-5 with TRBJ1-2; D perhaps matches TRBD1 (5 bases). V was clipped by 2 bases and J by 4 bases, with 8 bases between them. Germline V lookup: CDR1 MNHEY, CDR2 SVGAGI. The CDR3 runs 13 residues. The CDR3 DNA sequence: TGTGCCAGCAGTTACGGACAACGCTATGGCTACACCTTC. Its protein is CASSYGQRYGYTF.

This clonotype was observed a few times. The chain couples TRBV20-1 to TRBJ1-1, with D possibly being TRBD1 (6 bases). The CDR3 length is 14 residues. Germline V lookup: CDR1 DFQATT, CDR2 SNEGSKA (reference sequence). V lost 4 bases to trimming and J lost 0 bases, with 12 bases between them. For the CDR3, the DNA is TGCAGTGCTACAGGACAGACTATGAACACTGAAGCTTTCTTT. It codes for CSATGQTMNTEAFF.

The chain recombines TRBV5-1 with TRBJ2-2; the D gene is possibly TRBD2 (5 bases). V lost 7 bases, J lost 7 bases, and 17 bases lay in between. CDR1 SGHRS and CDR2 YFSETQ come from the germline V gene. This CDR3 comprises 14 residues. CDR3 sequence: CASSPPTAGGELFF. The CDR3 DNA follows: TGCGCCAGCTCTCCCCCGACGGCGGGCGGGGAGCTGTTTTTT.

This chain links TRBV27 with TRBJ1-2, with TRBD1 as a possible D gene (5 bases). There are 15 residues in the CDR3. Germline CDR1 MNHEY, CDR2 SMNVEV (reference sequence). The germline V and J ends were trimmed by 2 bases and 0 bases, with 10 bases remaining between them. The CDR3 nucleotides are TGTGCCAGCAGTTTAAGCACAGGCGCTAACTATGGCTACACCTTC. Translated, it gives CASSLSTGANYGYTF.

The chain carries TRBV4-2 and TRBJ2-1; 11 nucleotides match TRBD2. Germline assignment: CDR1 LGHNA and CDR2 YNFKEQ. Trimming cost V 5 bases and J 9 bases; bases outside gene matches: 9. This CDR3 has 15 amino acids. The CDR3 sequence is CASSSSGGAFGEQFF. In DNA form, the CDR3 reads TGTGCCAGCAGCAGTAGCGGGGGGGCCTTCGGTGAGCAGTTCTTC.

The chain uses TRBV29-1 and TRBJ1-2, with D perhaps matching TRBD1 (6 bases). V lost 4 bases, J lost 1 base, and 19 bases lay in between. Per germline, CDR1 SQVTM and CDR2 ANQGSEA. CDR3 length: 16 amino acids. The CDR3 sequence: CSVARLGGTVNYGYTF. The DNA of the CDR3 is TGCAGCGTTGCGCGGTTAGGGGGTACGGTTAACTATGGCTACACCTTC.

This chain joins TRBV20-1 and TRBJ2-2; 8 positions match TRBD2. V was pared by 0 bases and J by 1 base, with 1 base of the junction left unmatched. The CDR3 covers 15 residues. The germline V gene has CDR1 DFQATT and CDR2 SNEGSKA (reference sequence). The CDR3 spells CSARDSGENTGELFF. CDR3 bases: TGCAGTGCTAGAGATAGCGGGGAGAACACCGGGGAGCTGTTTTTT.

There are a few counts of this clonotype. The chain carries TRBV28 and TRBJ2-7; D call uncertain. The CDR3 loop spans 12 amino acids. CDR1 and CDR2 from the germline V gene are MDHEN and SYDVKM. Trimming left V 8 bases short and J 5 bases short, with 13 bases between. CDR3 amino acids: CASQLGGHEQYF. The CDR3 region has the DNA TGTGCCAGCCAGTTAGGCGGTCACGAGCAGTACTTC.

This clonotype was seen more than once but under ten times. The J gene is TRBJ2-3, the V gene TRBV29-1; tentatively, D is TRBD1 or TRBD2 (6 bases each). Trimming pared 4 bases from V and 4 bases from J, leaving 18 bases between. Germline V gene data show CDR1 as SQVTM and CDR2 as ANQGSEA. The CDR3 has 15 residues. CDR3 residues: CSVAGSGANPDTQYF. DNA of the CDR3: TGCAGCGTTGCAGGGTCGGGGGCGAATCCAGATACGCAGTATTTT.

This clonotype was counted only a few times. The gene calls are TRBV12-3 or TRBV12-4 and TRBJ2-5, with D perhaps given as TRBD1 or TRBD2 (7 bases each). The CDR3 sequence is 14 residues long. V shed 7 bases and J shed 6 bases, with 18 bases lying between them. The chain's CDR3 is CASTQSRGGKTQYF. The CDR3 nucleotides read TGTGCCAGCACCCAGAGCAGGGGGGGAAAGACCCAGTACTTC.

This clonotype was found a few times. This rearrangement joins TRBV11-2 to TRBJ2-7, with D possibly TRBD2 on 6 matching bases. In germline, CDR1 is SGHAT, CDR2 FQNNGV. This CDR3 is built from 14 residues. Trimming took 2 bases from V and 2 from J, leaving 10 bases between them. The CDR3 sequence: CASSLIGTAYEQYF. The CDR3, as DNA: TGTGCCAGCAGCTTAATCGGGACTGCCTACGAGCAGTACTTC.

This clonotype appeared a few times. V gene TRBV20-1 combines with J gene TRBJ2-5, with 10 bases identical to TRBD2. CDR3 length: 17 residues. The V gene's germline CDR1 is DFQATT and CDR2 SNEGSKA (reference sequence). J gave up 3 bases and V 0 bases, and 10 bases lay outside the gene matches. The CDR3 DNA reads as TGCAGTGCTAGAGATAGCGGGAGGATTTTGGAAGAAGAGACCCAGTACTTC. It yields the protein CSARDSGRILEEETQYF.

This clonotype has a handful of counts. V and J are TRBV11-3 and TRBJ1-2, with unresolved D. V gave up 6 bases and J gave up 4 bases, with 9 bases separating them. The V gene's germline CDR1 is SGHNT and CDR2 YENEEA. This CDR3 comprises 12 residues. DNA for the CDR3: TGTGCCAGCAGTCGGGAGACCTATGGCTACACCTTC. It encodes CASSRETYGYTF.

The V gene is TRBV7-9, the J gene TRBJ2-2, with D uncertain. CDR1 is SEHNR and CDR2 is FQNEAQ in the germline V gene (reference sequence). Trimming pared 3 bases from V and 0 bases from J, leaving 11 bases between. The CDR3 has 16 residues. The CDR3 sequence: CASSFSIAANTGELFF. The CDR3 DNA reads TGTGCCAGCAGCTTTTCAATCGCGGCGAACACCGGGGAGCTGTTTTTT.

This chain joins TRBV11-2 and TRBJ2-5; 10 bases are shared with TRBD1. The J call may be wrong; the DNA end is better matched by TRBJ2-7. Germline V gene sequence: CDR1 SGHAT, CDR2 FQNNGV. The CDR3 is 14 amino acids. Here the CDR3 DNA reads TGTGCCAGCAGCTCGGGACAGGGGTTCTACGAGCAGTACGTC. Translation gives CASSSGQGFYEQYV.

The chain links TRBV5-1 to TRBJ2-1, with TRBD2 matching over 9 bases. The ends lost 8 bases at V and 3 bases at J; junction bases unmatched: 9. The CDR3 runs to 15 residues. Germline V gene sequence: CDR1 SGHRS, CDR2 YFSETQ. CDR3 sequence reads: CASFSSGGNYNEQFF. The DNA of the CDR3 is TGCGCCAGTTTTTCAAGCGGGGGGAACTACAATGAGCAGTTCTTC. The variable domain in full, with the rest retrieved from reference TRBV5-1 and TRBJ2-1, is KAGVTQTPRYLIKTRGQQVTLSCSPISGHRSVSWYQQTPGQGLQFLFEYFSETQRNKGNFPGRFSGRQFSNSRSEMNVSTLELGDSALYLCASFSSGGNYNEQFFGPGTRLTVL.

V usage is TRBV5-1 and J usage is TRBJ2-2, with a tentative D call TRBD2 (6 bases). V was cut by 2 bases and J by 4 bases, with 15 bases left in between. This CDR3 contains 16 residues. Looked up from germline, CDR1 is SGHRS and CDR2 is YFSETQ. CDR3 DNA: TGCGCCAGCAGCTTTTCTAGCGCCCTGGTCACCGGGGAGCTGTTTTTT. The encoded protein is CASSFSSALVTGELFF.

The V call is TRBV4-2, the J call TRBJ2-7, with TRBD2 identical over 8 bases. This CDR3 is 15 amino acids long. Germline V lookup: CDR1 LGHNA, CDR2 YNFKEQ. J lost 10 bases, V lost 1 base, and 12 bases had no gene match. The CDR3 DNA reads as TGTGCCAGCAGCCAAGCGGGGGGGCAGTCAGGAACCCAGTACTTC. Translated: CASSQAGGQSGTQYF.